This TCR beta chain was captured in a study (dated by TCRdb to between 2015 and 2016). A note on the overall study: The study examined whether tumor-infiltrating Tregs in breast cancer are drawn from blood Tregs or arise in situ by conversion from other CD4+ T cell subsets. Here is what the overall study found, with its caveats: The larger-cohort validation was restricted to a single TCR beta V-J rearrangement rather than whole repertoires. The TCR alpha and beta sequences of tumor-infiltrating Tregs showed the greatest overlap with tumor naive CD4+ T cells, followed by blood naive CD4+ T cells. Tumor memory CD4+ T cell TCR gene usage clustered with blood and lymph node memory CD4+ cells and lymph node naive CD4+ cells.

Of note for this clonotype: Its antigen is unknown. No clone much larger than this one lies a single base away; base qualities are absent.

The Miltenyi Naive CD4+ T Cell Isolation kit was used to purify naive CD4+ T cells, and CD25 microbeads were used to remove Tregs. Tregs, naive and memory CD4+ T cells from tumor, blood and ipsilateral draining lymph nodes of about 5 breast cancer patients underwent full-length TCR alpha and beta sequencing. Mononuclear cells from lymph nodes or approximately 50 ml of peripheral blood were isolated by Ficoll density gradient centrifugation. FACS confirmed that the sorted cell populations were more than 90% pure. Full-length TCR variable regions were amplified by 5' RACE PCR with constant-region reverse primers, and semi-nested PCR with Nested Universal Primer A was subsequently performed. The ReliaPrep RNA Cell Miniprep System was used to extract total RNA, which was then reverse transcribed into 5'RACE-ready cDNA with the SMARTer RACE 5'/3' Kit. An Illumina MiSeq was used to sequence the full-length TCR alpha and beta libraries, which had been barcoded with multiplex adaptors. As for how the authors treated the data: Sequencing data were pooled across the five patients for each of nine subset-tissue groups and compared by unsupervised clustering of TCR gene usage. The Morisita-Horn index, with shared sequences weighted by their contribution to each repertoire, was used to calculate repertoire similarity. TCRdb reran the public reads through fastp at Q25 and MiXCR, keeping productive beta chains. Every CDR3 protein is listed once, alongside the most common genes and DNA of its rows. These V and J calls are TCRdb output, not the study's own analysis. Counted in this sample were about 46,000 distinct CDR3 sequences; 28% of them appeared once. The ten largest clonotypes hold under 2.5% of the sample.

Its CDR3 holds 13 amino acids, cysteine through phenylalanine. Solely the CDR3 DNA is kept, with 39 bases framed from the first base. From a lookup of the germline V gene (reference sequence), CDR1 and CDR2 are SEHNR and FQNEAQ. Relative to germline, V is 5 bases shorter and J is 3 bases shorter, with 11 bases between their ends. The sequence is built from TRBV7-9 and TRBJ2-7; the D gene is perhaps TRBD1 or TRBD2, each of them matching over 5 bases. The material sequenced was naive CD4+ T cells sorted from blood. Sample cell subset or site, as interpreted from the label and publication: naive CD4+ T cells, CD4+CD45RA+CD25-. The receptor comes from a female donor with breast cancer. The CDR3 protein is CASSPGAGYEQYF. The DNA reads as follows: TGTGCCAGCAGCCCCGGGGCTGGCTACGAGCAGTACTTC.